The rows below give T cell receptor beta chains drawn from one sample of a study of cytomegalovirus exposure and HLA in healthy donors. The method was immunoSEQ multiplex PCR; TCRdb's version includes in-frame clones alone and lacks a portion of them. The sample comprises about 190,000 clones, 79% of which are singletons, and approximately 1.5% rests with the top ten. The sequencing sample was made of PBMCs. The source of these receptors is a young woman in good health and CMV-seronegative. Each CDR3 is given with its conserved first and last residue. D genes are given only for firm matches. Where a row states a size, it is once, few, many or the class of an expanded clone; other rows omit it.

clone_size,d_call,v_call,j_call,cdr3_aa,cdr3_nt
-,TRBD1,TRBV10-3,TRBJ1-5,CAISEQDRQIGQPQHF,TGTGCCATCAGTGAGCAGGACAGGCAAATCGGTCAGCCCCAGCATTTT
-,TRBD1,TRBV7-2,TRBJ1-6,CASSLKGAVSPLHF,TGTGCCAGCAGCTTAAAGGGGGCAGTTTCACCCCTCCACTTT
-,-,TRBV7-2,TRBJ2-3,CASSYSSASTDTQYF,TGTGCCAGCAGTTATTCTAGCGCTAGCACAGATACGCAGTATTTT
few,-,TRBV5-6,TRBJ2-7,CASSLYTASYEQYF,TGTGCCAGCAGCTTGTATACAGCTTCCTACGAGCAGTACTTC
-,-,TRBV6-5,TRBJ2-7,CASRQDSSYEQYF,TGTGCCAGCAGACAGGACAGTTCCTACGAGCAGTACTTC
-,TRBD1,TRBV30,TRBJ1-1,CAWGTGHSGNTEAFF,TGTGCTTGGGGGACAGGGCACTCAGGGAACACTGAAGCTTTCTTT
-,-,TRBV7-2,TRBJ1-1,CASSRGHENTEAFF,TGTGCCAGCAGCAGGGGACACGAGAACACTGAAGCTTTCTTT
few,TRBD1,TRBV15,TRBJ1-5,CATMRTGLNQPQHF,TGTGCCACCATGAGGACAGGCCTCAATCAGCCCCAGCATTTT
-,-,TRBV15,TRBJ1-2,CATSREQGNYGYTF,TGTGCCACCAGCAGAGAACAGGGAAACTATGGCTACACCTTC
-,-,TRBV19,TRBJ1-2,CASSIGGDVVYGYTF,TGTGCCAGTAGTATAGGGGGGGATGTGGTCTATGGCTACACCTTC
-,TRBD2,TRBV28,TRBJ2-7,CASREGTSGSFHQYF,TGTGCCAGCAGGGAGGGAACTAGCGGGAGCTTCCACCAGTACTTC
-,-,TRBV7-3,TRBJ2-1,CASSLTLDGSSYNEQFF,TGTGCCAGCAGCTTAACGCTCGACGGGAGCTCCTACAATGAGCAGTTCTTC
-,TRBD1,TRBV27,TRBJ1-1,CASSPATGPEAFF,TGTGCCAGCAGTCCTGCGACAGGGCCTGAAGCTTTCTTT
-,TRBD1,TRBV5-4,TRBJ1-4,CASSLRQGANEKLFF,TGTGCCAGCAGCCTGAGGCAGGGGGCGAATGAAAAACTGTTTTTT
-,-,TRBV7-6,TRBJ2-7,CASSTGYYEQYF,TGTGCCAGCAGCACAGGATACTACGAGCAGTACTTC
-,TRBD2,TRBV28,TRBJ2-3,CASRSSGRWADTQYF,TGTGCCAGCAGGAGTAGCGGGAGGTGGGCAGATACGCAGTATTTT
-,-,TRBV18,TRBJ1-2,CASSPDTYGYTF,TGTGCCAGCTCACCCGACACCTATGGCTACACCTTC
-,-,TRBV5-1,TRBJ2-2,CASSLGTSNTGELFF,TGCGCCAGCAGCCTCGGGACATCGAACACCGGGGAGCTGTTTTTT
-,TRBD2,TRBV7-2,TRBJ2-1,CASSLGGRWDEQFF,TGTGCCAGCAGCTTAGGCGGGAGGTGGGATGAGCAGTTCTTC
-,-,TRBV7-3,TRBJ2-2,CASSLYVRSTGELFF,TGTGCCAGCAGCTTATACGTCCGGAGCACCGGGGAGCTGTTTTTT
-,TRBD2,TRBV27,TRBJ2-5,CASSPSGRRETQYF,TGTGCCAGCAGTCCGAGCGGGAGAAGAGAGACCCAGTACTTC
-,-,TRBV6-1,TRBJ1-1,CASSRSGGYTEAFF,TGTGCCAGCAGCCGCTCTGGGGGGTACACTGAAGCTTTCTTT
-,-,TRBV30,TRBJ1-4,CAWSGLINEKLFF,TGTGCCTGGTCGGGACTTATTAATGAAAAACTGTTTTTT
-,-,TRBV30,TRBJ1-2,CAWSLLGGDGYTF,TGTGCCTGGAGTCTTCTAGGGGGGGATGGCTACACCTTC